A single sample is the source of the 32 T cell receptor beta chains below, sequenced in a study of radiotherapy plus CTLA-4 blockade in lung cancer. Sequencing was performed with immunoSEQ multiplex PCR; in TCRdb, only in-frame clones are kept and a portion is missing. The profile covers around 15,000 clones, with around 70% appearing a single time and 40% to 65% taken by the ten largest. The sample in question was peripheral blood, obtained from a patient treated with radiotherapy plus ipilimumab. The receptors originated from a human donor with non-small cell lung cancer whose response to radiotherapy plus ipilimumab could not be evaluated.

The chain's CDR3 is CASGDRTNGNSPLHF. In DNA form, the CDR3 reads TGTGCCAGTGGAGACAGGACAAATGGGAATTCACCCCTCCACTTT. V is TRBV19 and J is TRBJ1-6, with a tentative D call TRBD1 (6 bases). Trimming took off 8 bases at V and 7 bases at J, with 18 bases between the two ends. CDR3 size: 15 residues. The germline gives CDR1 LNHDA, CDR2 SQIVND (reference sequence). The full variable domain, completed using reference TRBV19 and TRBJ1-6, is DGGITQSPKYLFRKEGQNVTLSCEQNLNHDAMYWYRQDPGQGLRLIYYSQIVNDFQKGDIAEGYSVSREKKESFPLTVTSAQKNPTAFYLCASGDRTNGNSPLHFGNGTRLTVT.

The chain combines TRBV28 with TRBJ2-5; the match to TRBD2 covers 12 bases. V lost 3 bases, J lost 5 bases, and 4 bases stayed unmatched. The germline V gene has CDR1 MDHEN and CDR2 SYDVKM. This CDR3 spans 15 amino acids. The chain's CDR3 is CASSLLAGGRETQYF. CDR3 nucleotides: TGTGCCAGCAGTTTGCTAGCGGGGGGGCGTGAGACCCAGTACTTC.

This sequence joins TRBV7-3 and TRBJ2-3; TRBD1 matches at 9 bases. The trim removed 3 bases at V and 5 bases at J, leaving 3 bases unmatched. Germline CDR1 reads SGHTA; CDR2 reads FQGTGA. CDR3 length: 14 residues. The CDR3 DNA sequence: TGTGCCAGCAGCTTGAACAGGGGGCAAGATACGCAGTATTTT. Translation: CASSLNRGQDTQYF.

The genes are TRBV5-1 and TRBJ2-3; 8 nucleotides align to TRBD2. V lost 2 bases to trimming and J lost 6 bases; unmatched junction nucleotides: 5. CDR3 size: 14 residues. The germline gives CDR1 SGHRS, CDR2 YFSETQ. The CDR3: CASSFRTSPDTQYF. CDR3 DNA: TGCGCCAGCAGCTTCCGGACTAGCCCGGATACGCAGTATTTT.

The V gene is TRBV11-3, the J gene TRBJ2-7, with 10 bases lining up with TRBD1. The CDR3 sequence is 16 residues long. The junction had 4 bases not matched to a gene; V was cut back by 0 bases and J by 2 bases. In germline, CDR1 is SGHNT, CDR2 YENEEA. The DNA of the CDR3 is TGTGCCAGCAGCTTAGAGACGGGACAGGGGACCTACGAGCAGTACTTC. Encoded protein: CASSLETGQGTYEQYF.

The chain carries TRBV7-8 and TRBJ2-7; unclear D gene. V gave up 5 bases and J gave up 1 base, with 15 bases separating them. This CDR3 is 15 amino acids long. Germline CDR1 is SGHVS and CDR2 is FQNEAQ. In nucleotides, the CDR3 is TGTGCCAGCAGCCCCCGGTCCCAGGCATCCTACGAGCAGTACTTC. It yields the protein CASSPRSQASYEQYF.

The rearrangement uses TRBV4-1 and TRBJ2-3; tentatively, D is TRBD2 (6 bases). Deletions cut 1 base from V and 0 bases from J, with 8 bases between. Germline V lookup: CDR1 MGHRA, CDR2 YSYEKL. This CDR3 has 15 amino acids. The CDR3 bases are TGCGCCAGCAGCCAAGGGACTACTAGCACAGATACGCAGTATTTT. Protein: CASSQGTTSTDTQYF.

V usage is TRBV5-6 and J usage is TRBJ2-3; TRBD2 aligns across 10 bases. V lost 0 bases, J lost 6 bases, and 4 bases stayed unmatched. The CDR3 runs 15 residues. Germline CDR1 and CDR2: SGHDT and YYEEEE. CDR3 nucleotide sequence: TGTGCCAGCAGCTTGGGGTCTAGCGGGGGTGATACGCAGTATTTT. This codes for CASSLGSSGGDTQYF.

The V call is TRBV28, the J call TRBJ1-5; 9 bases match TRBD1. With 6 bases clipped from V and 6 bases from J, the junction kept 6 bases outside the gene matches. The germline V gene has CDR1 MDHEN and CDR2 SYDVKM. This CDR3 comprises 14 residues. The CDR3 DNA is TGTGCCAGCAGGATACAGGGGGCGAGTCAGCCCCAGCATTTT. Its protein product is CASRIQGASQPQHF.

This clone showed up just a few times. This sequence joins TRBV7-2 and TRBJ2-5, with D perhaps TRBD2 (5 bases). The V end was cut by 5 bases, the J end by 7 bases, with 14 bases between. Germline values: CDR1 SGHTA, CDR2 FQGNSA. The CDR3 loop spans 13 amino acids. The CDR3 DNA follows: TGTGCCAGCAGCCTTCAGACGGGGTGGACCCAGTACTTC. This encodes CASSLQTGWTQYF.

The chain employs TRBV10-1 and TRBJ2-5; tentatively, D is TRBD2 (6 bases). Per the germline V gene, CDR1 is WNHNN and CDR2 is SYGVQD (reference sequence). The CDR3 runs to 15 residues. The V gene lost 0 bases and the J gene lost 1 base, with 9 bases spanning the gap. The DNA of the CDR3 is TGCGCCAGCAGTGAGTCCCTGGGGGGCCAAGAGACCCAGTACTTC. It encodes CASSESLGGQETQYF.

V gene TRBV7-9 combines with J gene TRBJ2-2, with 7 bases lining up with TRBD1. V was clipped by 1 base and J by 4 bases; unmatched bases: 6. Germline V gene data show CDR1 as SEHNR and CDR2 as FQNEAQ (reference sequence). The CDR3 runs to 16 residues. This chain's CDR3 is CASSLEEGASTGELFF. The CDR3 DNA reads TGTGCCAGCAGCTTAGAAGAGGGGGCGAGCACCGGGGAGCTGTTTTTT.

This chain links TRBV2 with TRBJ2-7; D is possibly TRBD2 (5 bases). Germline-derived CDR1 and CDR2 are SNHLY and FYNNEI. The CDR3 is 14 residues long. Trimming removed 4 bases at V and 3 bases at J, with 13 bases between. The CDR3, as DNA: TGTGCCAGCAGTGGGGCCACCCGGGGCTACGAGCAGTACTTC. Translated: CASSGATRGYEQYF.

J is TRBJ2-7 and V is TRBV5-6; the match to TRBD2 covers 10 bases. The CDR3 spans 15 residues. Germline lookup yields CDR1 SGHDT and CDR2 YYEEEE. Losses at the gene ends were 1 base for V and 2 bases for J; bases not matched to a gene: 3. CDR3 protein: CASSLYTSGAYEQYV. In nucleotides, the CDR3 is TGTGCCAGCAGCTTGTATACTAGCGGGGCCTACGAGCAGTACGTC.

On this clone: This likely stems from a read error, as it lies one base from a far larger clone. Other DNA variants within this sample encode the same CDR3. The chain employs TRBV19 and TRBJ2-7, with a tentative D call TRBD1 (5 bases). Trimming pared 1 base from V and 2 bases from J, leaving 9 bases between. From germline, CDR1 is LNHDA and CDR2 SQIVND (reference sequence). This CDR3 is built from 14 residues. CDR3 in amino acids: CASSIGTGTYEQYF. As DNA, the CDR3 is TGTGCCAGTAGTATAGGCACAGGAACCTACGAGCAGTACTTC.

The chain is built from TRBV4-2 and TRBJ2-3, with 10 bases that match TRBD2. The V and J ends lost 7 bases and 4 bases, in that order; junction bases with no gene match: 14. The CDR3 is 17 residues long. From germline, CDR1 is LGHNA and CDR2 YNFKEQ. As DNA, the CDR3 is TGTGCCAGCACCAATTGGGGCTCTAGCGGGGGCGCAGATACGCAGTATTTT. Protein sequence: CASTNWGSSGGADTQYF.

The rearrangement links TRBV12-5 to TRBJ1-6; D is uncertain. The CDR3 loop spans 14 amino acids. Germline V lookup: CDR1 LGHNT, CDR2 FRNRAP. Trimming removed 7 bases at V and 8 bases at J, with 15 bases between. CDR3 amino acids: CASAQPQIDSPLHF. CDR3 sequence (DNA): TGTGCTAGTGCCCAACCCCAAATAGATTCACCCCTCCACTTT.

The chain combines TRBV9 with TRBJ2-7, with 9 bases identical to TRBD1. Germline V gene lookup returns CDR1 SGDLS and CDR2 YYNGEE. The CDR3 loop spans 15 amino acids. V lost 0 bases to trimming and J lost 3 bases; unmatched junction nucleotides: 4. The CDR3 reads CASSVDGTGLYEQYF. CDR3 coding DNA: TGTGCCAGCAGCGTAGATGGGACAGGGCTCTACGAGCAGTACTTC.

The chain recombines TRBV19 with TRBJ2-2; maybe TRBD1 (5 bases). The germline V gene has CDR1 LNHDA and CDR2 SQIVND (reference sequence). Trimming removed 10 bases at V and 0 bases at J, with 12 bases between. This CDR3 region has 14 residues. CDR3 amino acids: CATGDRSNTGELFF. In DNA form, the CDR3 reads TGTGCCACCGGCGACAGATCGAACACCGGGGAGCTGTTTTTT. Filled out from reference TRBV19 and TRBJ2-2, the complete variable domain reads DGGITQSPKYLFRKEGQNVTLSCEQNLNHDAMYWYRQDPGQGLRLIYYSQIVNDFQKGDIAEGYSVSREKKESFPLTVTSAQKNPTAFYLCATGDRSNTGELFFGEGSRLTVL.

The chain couples TRBV5-6 to TRBJ1-2, with 9 bases lining up with TRBD1. V trimming: 3 bases; J trimming: 7 bases; junction bases outside the gene matches: 10. Germline V gene lookup returns CDR1 SGHDT and CDR2 YYEEEE. The CDR3 has 15 amino acids. The CDR3 protein is CASSSPGTGLGGYTF. The CDR3 nucleotides are TGTGCCAGCAGCTCACCGGGGACAGGGTTAGGTGGCTACACCTTC. The variable domain in full, with the rest retrieved from reference TRBV5-6 and TRBJ1-2, is DAGVTQSPTHLIKTRGQQVTLRCSPKSGHDTVSWYQQALGQGPQFIFQYYEEEERQRGNFPDRFSGHQFPNYSSELNVNALLLGDSALYLCASSSPGTGLGGYTFGSGTRLTVV.

V usage is TRBV19 and J usage is TRBJ2-1; 7 bases match TRBD1. The CDR3 has 15 residues. CDR1 is LNHDA, CDR2 SQIVND, per germline (reference sequence). The V and J ends lost 3 bases and 1 base, in that order; junction bases with no gene match: 3. CDR3 residues: CASSIEGQSYNEQFF. CDR3 sequence (DNA): TGTGCCAGTAGTATTGAGGGACAGTCCTACAATGAGCAGTTCTTC. Full variable domain (missing parts from reference TRBV19 and TRBJ2-1): DGGITQSPKYLFRKEGQNVTLSCEQNLNHDAMYWYRQDPGQGLRLIYYSQIVNDFQKGDIAEGYSVSREKKESFPLTVTSAQKNPTAFYLCASSIEGQSYNEQFFGPGTRLTVL.

The rearrangement uses TRBV9 and TRBJ2-1; TRBD1 matches at 12 bases. Germline V gene lookup returns CDR1 SGDLS and CDR2 YYNGEE. V was pared by 3 bases and J by 10 bases, with 8 bases of the junction left unmatched. This CDR3 has 15 residues. The CDR3 nucleotides are TGTGCCAGCAGCGGAGGGGACAGGGGGCTTAGGGAGCAGTTCTTC. Residues: CASSGGDRGLREQFF.

The chain employs TRBV9 and TRBJ1-6; D is undetermined. This CDR3 is 13 amino acids long. V was trimmed by 4 bases and J by 14 bases, leaving 16 bases between them. Germline CDR1 SGDLS, CDR2 YYNGEE. The CDR3 loop reads CASSPSEAWALHF. In nucleotides, the CDR3 is TGTGCCAGCAGCCCGAGTGAGGCGTGGGCCCTCCACTTT.

J is TRBJ1-5 and V is TRBV4-1, with a tentative D call TRBD1 (6 bases). The CDR3 spans 13 residues. V lost 3 bases and J lost 7, with 10 bases in between. Germline values: CDR1 MGHRA, CDR2 YSYEKL. The CDR3 DNA follows: TGCGCCAGCAGCCAGGGGGCAGCGCAGCCCCAGCATTTT. Its translation: CASSQGAAQPQHF.

V and J are TRBV7-9 and TRBJ2-6, with 7 bases that match TRBD1. This CDR3 spans 17 amino acids. Per germline, CDR1 SEHNR and CDR2 FQNEAQ (reference sequence). The V segment lost 5 bases and the J segment 0 bases; nucleotides outside the gene matches: 7. CDR3 in amino acids: CASSTRGQSSGANVLTF. In DNA form, the CDR3 reads TGTGCCAGCAGCACCAGGGGACAGAGCTCTGGGGCCAACGTCCTGACTTTC.

The CDR3 spells CASSLGTGVETQYF. In DNA form, the CDR3 reads TGTGCCAGCAGCTTAGGGACAGGGGTAGAGACCCAGTACTTC. The rearrangement links TRBV7-9 to TRBJ2-5; 9 nucleotides line up with TRBD1. This CDR3 has 14 amino acids. Germline V gene lookup returns CDR1 SEHNR and CDR2 FQNEAQ (reference sequence). J was trimmed by 4 bases and V by 1 base; bases with no gene match: 1.

The V and J genes are TRBV5-4 and TRBJ2-1; 8 nucleotides line up with TRBD2. The trim removed 9 bases at V and 10 bases at J, leaving 12 bases unmatched. The CDR3 contains 13 residues. Germline-derived CDR1 and CDR2 are SGHNT and YYREEE (reference sequence). CDR3 sequence: CAMGRGVFGEQFF. The CDR3 nucleotides are TGTGCCATGGGGCGGGGGGTGTTCGGGGAGCAGTTCTTC.

The chain couples TRBV5-6 to TRBJ2-3; D ambiguous. V was cut by 2 bases and J by 0 bases, with 10 bases left in between. The length of the CDR3 is 15 residues. Germline-derived CDR1 and CDR2 are SGHDT and YYEEEE. Written as DNA, the CDR3 is TGTGCCAGCAGCTTAGTACCAACTAGCACAGATACGCAGTATTTT. Protein product: CASSLVPTSTDTQYF.

J is TRBJ2-5 and V is TRBV29-1; 10 nucleotides match TRBD1. Germline CDR1 SQVTM, CDR2 ANQGSEA. V lost 5 bases and J lost 2; bases outside the gene matches: 8. The CDR3 loop spans 15 amino acids. The CDR3 DNA reads as TGCAGCGTTAGGACTCCGGGACAGGGGCAAGAGACCCAGTACTTC. It yields the protein CSVRTPGQGQETQYF. Full variable domain (remainder filled in from reference TRBV29-1 and TRBJ2-5): SAVISQKPSRDICQRGTSLTIQCQVDSQVTMMFWYRQQPGQSLTLIATANQGSEATYESGFVIDKFPISRPNLTFSTLTVSNMSPEDSSIYLCSVRTPGQGQETQYFGPGTRLLVL.

The CDR3 region is CASSSKSDSNEQFF. CDR3 in DNA: TGTGCCAGCAGCTCCAAAAGCGACAGCAATGAGCAGTTCTTC. The chain has TRBV5-5 and TRBJ2-1; D perhaps matches TRBD1 (5 bases). The V end lost 3 bases, the J end lost 6 bases, and 13 bases lay between the germline ends. The CDR3 is 14 amino acids. Per germline, CDR1 SGHKS and CDR2 YYEKEE (reference sequence). Full variable domain (rest looked up from reference TRBV5-5 and TRBJ2-1): DAGVTQSPTHLIKTRGQQVTLRCSPISGHKSVSWYQQVLGQGPQFIFQYYEKEERGRGNFPDRFSARQFPNYSSELNVNALLLGDSALYLCASSSKSDSNEQFFGPGTRLTVL.

The J gene is TRBJ1-2, the V gene TRBV19, with 7 bases identical to TRBD1. The ends lost 6 bases at V and 0 bases at J; junction bases unmatched: 4. The V gene's germline CDR1 is LNHDA and CDR2 SQIVND (reference sequence). The length of the CDR3 is 14 residues. CDR3 DNA: TGTGCCAGTAGGGCGGGGACAGCTAACTATGGCTACACCTTC. It yields the protein CASRAGTANYGYTF.

The gene calls are TRBV7-2 and TRBJ2-2; 9 bases line up with TRBD1. The CDR3 sequence is 16 residues long. Unmatched junction bases numbered 9, after V lost 5 bases and J lost 5 bases. Germline CDR1 SGHTA, CDR2 FQGNSA. The CDR3 protein is CASSTSQGARTGELFF. DNA of the CDR3: TGTGCCAGCAGCACTTCACAGGGGGCGCGAACCGGGGAGCTGTTTTTT.